A single sample gave rise to the 15 T cell receptor beta chains below, sequenced in a study of blood T cell repertoires in COVID-19. Some clones are missing from TCRdb's copy, which holds only in-frame ones; the method was immunoSEQ multiplex PCR. The sample yields some 290,000 clones, around 86% seen once. Material: peripheral blood. These receptors all stem from a woman aged 55-69 years with active or convalescent COVID-19.

The rearrangement links TRBV5-1 to TRBJ2-6; D ambiguous. The CDR3 sequence is 13 residues long. The germline V gene encodes CDR1 SGHRS and CDR2 YFSETQ. The germline V and J ends were trimmed by 7 bases and 0 bases, with 5 bases remaining between them. The CDR3 sequence: CASGVSGANVLTF. CDR3 nucleotide sequence: TGCGCCAGCGGAGTCTCTGGGGCCAACGTCCTGACTTTC.

This clone has ten or more counts. The CDR3 loop is CASSPRSIDTGPNTEAFF. The CDR3 DNA is TGTGCCAGCTCACCTCGATCGATTGATACAGGGCCGAACACTGAAGCTTTCTTT. This chain connects TRBV18 to TRBJ1-1; possibly TRBD1 for D (6 bases). This CDR3 is 18 amino acids long. CDR1 KGHSH and CDR2 LQKENI come from the germline V gene. The V gene lost 3 bases and the J gene lost 1 base, with 21 bases spanning the gap.

This chain connects TRBV3-1 (or the pseudogene TRBV3-2) to TRBJ2-7; weak D call: TRBD2 (5 bases). The ends were cut back, 8 bases at V and 3 bases at J, with 11 bases in the middle. The CDR3 totals 12 residues. The germline V gene encodes CDR1 LGHDT and CDR2 YNNKEL (reference sequence). CDR3 nucleotide sequence: TGTGCCAGCTCCGGGAACTTCTACGAGCAGTACTTC. This sequence encodes CASSGNFYEQYF.

The chain recombines TRBV7-8 with TRBJ1-5, with 8 bases lining up with TRBD1. The CDR3 is 16 residues long. Germline V CDR1 and CDR2: SGHVS, FQNEAQ. V shed 4 bases, J shed 2 bases, and the junction held 7 bases outside the gene matches. CDR3 region: CASSSAGGSGNQPQHF. DNA of the CDR3: TGTGCCAGCAGCTCAGCAGGGGGCTCAGGCAATCAGCCCCAGCATTTT.

This chain's CDR3 is CASSQDLTYEQYF. The CDR3 DNA reads TGCGCCAGCAGCCAAGACTTAACCTACGAGCAGTACTTC. The V call is TRBV4-3, the J call TRBJ2-7, with D hard to call. CDR1 and CDR2 from the germline V gene are LGHNA and YSLEER. V lost 0 bases and J 2 bases, leaving 5 bases between the germline ends. The CDR3 contains 13 residues.

This clone was recorded a few times. The V and J genes are TRBV6-5 and TRBJ1-5, with D uncertain. The ends were cut back, 6 bases at V and 0 bases at J, with 6 bases in the middle. The CDR3 is 13 amino acids. CDR1 is MNHEY and CDR2 is SVGAGI in the germline V gene. In DNA form, the CDR3 reads TGTGCCAGCAGGCTCTATAGCAATCAGCCCCAGCATTTT. Residues: CASRLYSNQPQHF.

This clone occurred once. The chain couples TRBV5-8 to TRBJ1-1; possibly TRBD1 for D (5 bases). This CDR3 is built from 15 residues. From germline, CDR1 is SGHTS and CDR2 YDEGEE. Trimming pared 1 base from V and 5 bases from J, leaving 15 bases between. The CDR3 region has the DNA TGTGCCAGCAGCTTGCAGTCCGGGGGGTGGACTGAAGCTTTCTTT. Protein: CASSLQSGGWTEAFF.

As for this clone: One junction end does not reproduce the germline sequence, and a read error may be involved. The rearrangement links TRBV6-5 to TRBJ1-2; D call uncertain. This CDR3 comprises 15 residues. Germline CDR1 reads MNHEY; CDR2 reads SVGAGI. This CDR3 reads CASSYSLAGFYGYTF. In DNA, the CDR3 is TGTGCCAGCAGCTACTCTCTGGCGGGATTCTATGGCTACACCTTC.

This chain joins TRBV7-3 and TRBJ2-1; 8 bases are shared with TRBD2. The V gene's germline CDR1 is SGHTA and CDR2 FQGTGA. V gave up 4 bases and J gave up 0 bases; unmatched junction bases: 14. The CDR3 is made up of 19 amino acids. The CDR3 bases are TGTGCCAGCAGCTACATCGGTGGGCTAGCGGGCAACTCCTACAATGAGCAGTTCTTC. This gives the protein CASSYIGGLAGNSYNEQFF.

This clone was counted between two and nine times. The chain recombines TRBV19 with TRBJ1-2, with 8 bases that match TRBD1. The CDR3 runs 12 residues. V gave up 10 bases and J gave up 6 bases; unmatched junction bases: 7. Germline V gene lookup returns CDR1 LNHDA and CDR2 SQIVND (reference sequence). The CDR3 reads CATEDRVNGYTF. For the CDR3, the DNA is TGTGCCACTGAGGACAGGGTTAATGGCTACACCTTC.

This clone was picked up a small number of times. CDR3 residues: CATSTGGNTGELFF. The CDR3 nucleotides read TGTGCCACCTCCACAGGGGGCAACACCGGGGAGCTGTTTTTT. The gene calls are TRBV11-2 and TRBJ2-2; 9 positions match TRBD1. The CDR3 has 14 residues. The J segment lost 2 bases and the V segment lost 10 bases, leaving 5 bases of the junction unmatched. The germline V gene encodes CDR1 SGHAT and CDR2 FQNNGV.

The table lists this clone with a count of one. The chain combines TRBV2 with TRBJ1-5; 10 positions agree with TRBD1. Germline loops: CDR1 SNHLY, CDR2 FYNNEI. This CDR3 comprises 13 residues. Losses at the gene ends were 10 bases for V and 9 bases for J; bases not matched to a gene: 9. CDR3 sequence (DNA): TGTGCCACCGATGACAGGGGGCAGCGGCCCCAGCATTTT. It codes for CATDDRGQRPQHF.

This sequence joins TRBV7-9 and TRBJ2-7; the D is unclear. Per germline, CDR1 SEHNR and CDR2 FQNEAQ (reference sequence). V was pared by 1 base and J by 5 bases, with 9 bases between. The CDR3 totals 13 residues. CDR3 DNA sequence: TGTGCCAGCAGCTTAGTTGCTACCCACGAGCAGTACTTC. This codes for CASSLVATHEQYF.

The gene calls are TRBV5-1 and TRBJ1-2; TRBD1 matches 7 bases. Germline V gene sequence: CDR1 SGHRS, CDR2 YFSETQ. The V gene end was trimmed by 1 base and the J gene end by 3 bases; junction bases not matched to a gene: 9. The CDR3 contains 16 residues. The CDR3 is CASSLSPGTVDYGYTF. CDR3 bases: TGCGCCAGCAGCTTGAGTCCCGGGACAGTGGACTATGGCTACACCTTC.

J is TRBJ2-2 and V is TRBV7-9; 9 bases agree with TRBD2. Per the germline V gene, CDR1 is SEHNR and CDR2 is FQNEAQ (reference sequence). The CDR3 is made up of 15 amino acids. The ends lost 3 bases at V and 5 bases at J; junction bases unmatched: 4. The CDR3 region has the DNA TGTGCCAGCAGCTTCCGACTAGCGGTTACCGGGGAGCTGTTTTTT. It codes for CASSFRLAVTGELFF.